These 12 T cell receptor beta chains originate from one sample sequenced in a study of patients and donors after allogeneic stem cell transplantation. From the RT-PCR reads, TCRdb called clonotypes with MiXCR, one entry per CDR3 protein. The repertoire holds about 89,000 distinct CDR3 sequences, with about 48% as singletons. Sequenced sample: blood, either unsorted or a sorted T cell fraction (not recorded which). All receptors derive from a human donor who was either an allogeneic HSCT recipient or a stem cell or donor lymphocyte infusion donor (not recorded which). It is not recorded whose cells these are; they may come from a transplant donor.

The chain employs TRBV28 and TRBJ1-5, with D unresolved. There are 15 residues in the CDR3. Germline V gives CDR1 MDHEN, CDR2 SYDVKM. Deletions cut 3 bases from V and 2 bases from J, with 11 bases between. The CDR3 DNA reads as TGTGCCAGCAGTTTTGACCCGGCAGGCAATCAGCCCCAGCATTTT. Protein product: CASSFDPAGNQPQHF.

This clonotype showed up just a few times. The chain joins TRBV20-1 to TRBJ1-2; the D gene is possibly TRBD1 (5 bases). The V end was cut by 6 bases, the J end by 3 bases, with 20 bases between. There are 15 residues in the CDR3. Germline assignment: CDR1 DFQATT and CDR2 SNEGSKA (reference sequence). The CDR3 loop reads CSAESTGPAYYGYTF. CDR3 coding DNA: TGCAGTGCCGAGAGTACGGGACCCGCTTACTATGGCTACACCTTC.

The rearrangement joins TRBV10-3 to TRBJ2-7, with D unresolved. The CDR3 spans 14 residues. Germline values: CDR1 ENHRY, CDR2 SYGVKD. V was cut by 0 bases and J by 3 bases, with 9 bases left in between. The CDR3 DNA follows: TGTGCCATCAGTGAGTCGAGTTGGGACTACGAGCAGTACTTC. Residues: CAISESSWDYEQYF.

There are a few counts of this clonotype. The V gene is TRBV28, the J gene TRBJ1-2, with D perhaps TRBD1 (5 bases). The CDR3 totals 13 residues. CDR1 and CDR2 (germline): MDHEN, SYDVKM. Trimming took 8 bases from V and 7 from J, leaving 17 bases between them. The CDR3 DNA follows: TGTGCCAGCCGACCGGGACGAGGGAGTGGCTACACCTTC. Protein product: CASRPGRGSGYTF.

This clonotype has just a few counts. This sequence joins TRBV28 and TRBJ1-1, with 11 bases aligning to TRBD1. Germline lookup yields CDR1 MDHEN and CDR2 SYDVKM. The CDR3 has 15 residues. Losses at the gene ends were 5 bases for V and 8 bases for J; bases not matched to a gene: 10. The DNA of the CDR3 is TGTGCCAGCAGTCCTGGGACAGGGGGAGCAAAGGAAGCTTTCTTT. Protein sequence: CASSPGTGGAKEAFF.

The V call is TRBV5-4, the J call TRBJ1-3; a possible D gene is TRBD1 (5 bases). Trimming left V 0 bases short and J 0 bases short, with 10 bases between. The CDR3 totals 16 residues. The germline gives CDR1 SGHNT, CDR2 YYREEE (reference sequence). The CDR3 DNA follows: TGTGCCAGCAGCTTGGGGGGCAGCTACTCTGGAAACACCATATATTTT. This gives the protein CASSLGGSYSGNTIYF. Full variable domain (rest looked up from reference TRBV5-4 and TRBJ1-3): ETGVTQSPTHLIKTRGQQVTLRCSSQSGHNTVSWYQQALGQGPQFIFQYYREEENGRGNFPPRFSGLQFPNYSSELNVNALELDDSALYLCASSLGGSYSGNTIYFGEGSWLTVV.

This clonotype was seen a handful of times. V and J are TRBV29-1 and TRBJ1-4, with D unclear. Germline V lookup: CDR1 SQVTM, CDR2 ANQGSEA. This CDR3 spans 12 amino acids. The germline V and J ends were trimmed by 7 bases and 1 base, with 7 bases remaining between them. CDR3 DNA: TGCAGCGCCTGCGGAACTAATGAAAAACTGTTTTTT. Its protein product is CSACGTNEKLFF.

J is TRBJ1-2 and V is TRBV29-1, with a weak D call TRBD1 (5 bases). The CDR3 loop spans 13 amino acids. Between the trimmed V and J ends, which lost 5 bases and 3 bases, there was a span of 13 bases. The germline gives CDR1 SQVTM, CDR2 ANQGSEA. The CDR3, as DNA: TGCAGCGTTTCCGGGGGAACGGACTATGGCTACACCTTC. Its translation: CSVSGGTDYGYTF.

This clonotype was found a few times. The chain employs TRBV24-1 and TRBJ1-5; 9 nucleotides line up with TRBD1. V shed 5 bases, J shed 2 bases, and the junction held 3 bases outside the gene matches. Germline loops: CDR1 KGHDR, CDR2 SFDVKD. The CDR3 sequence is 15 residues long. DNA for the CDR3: TGTGCCACCAGTGCGCGGACAGGGGGCAATCAGCCCCAGCATTTT. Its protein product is CATSARTGGNQPQHF.

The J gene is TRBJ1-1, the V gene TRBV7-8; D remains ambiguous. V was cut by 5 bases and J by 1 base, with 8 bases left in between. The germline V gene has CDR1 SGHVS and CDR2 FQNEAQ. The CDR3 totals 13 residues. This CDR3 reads CASSRYKNTEAFF. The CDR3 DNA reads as TGTGCCAGCAGCCGATACAAGAACACTGAAGCTTTCTTT.

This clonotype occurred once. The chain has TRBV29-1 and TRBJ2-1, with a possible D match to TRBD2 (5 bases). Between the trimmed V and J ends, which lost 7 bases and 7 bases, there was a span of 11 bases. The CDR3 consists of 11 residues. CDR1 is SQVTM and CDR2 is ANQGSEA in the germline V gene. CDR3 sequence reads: CSASTGNEQFF. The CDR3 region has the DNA TGCAGCGCAAGCACGGGGAATGAGCAGTTCTTC.

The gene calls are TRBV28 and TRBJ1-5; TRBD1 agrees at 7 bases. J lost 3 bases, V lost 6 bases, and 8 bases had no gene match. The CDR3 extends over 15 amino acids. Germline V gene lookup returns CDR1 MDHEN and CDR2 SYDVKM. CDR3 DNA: TGTGCCAGCAGAACCGGACAGGCGTTCAATCAGCCCCAGCATTTT. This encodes CASRTGQAFNQPQHF.